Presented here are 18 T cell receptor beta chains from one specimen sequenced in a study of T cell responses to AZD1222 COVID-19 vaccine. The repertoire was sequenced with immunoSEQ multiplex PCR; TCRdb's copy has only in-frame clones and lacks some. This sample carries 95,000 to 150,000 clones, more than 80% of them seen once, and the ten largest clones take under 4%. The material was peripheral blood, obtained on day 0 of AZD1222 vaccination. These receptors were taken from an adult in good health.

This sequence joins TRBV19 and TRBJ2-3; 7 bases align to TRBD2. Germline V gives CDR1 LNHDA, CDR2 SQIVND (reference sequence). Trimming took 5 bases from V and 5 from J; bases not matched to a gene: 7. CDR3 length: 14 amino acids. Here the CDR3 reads CASSPSGEGDTQYF. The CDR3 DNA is TGTGCCAGTAGTCCGTCGGGGGAGGGAGATACGCAGTATTTT.

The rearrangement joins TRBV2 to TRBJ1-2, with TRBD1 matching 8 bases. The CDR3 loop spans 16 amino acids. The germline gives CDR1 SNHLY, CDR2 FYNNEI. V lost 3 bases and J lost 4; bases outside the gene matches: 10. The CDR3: CASSEFAQGAGYGYTF. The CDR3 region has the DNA TGTGCCAGCAGTGAGTTCGCGCAGGGGGCAGGCTATGGCTACACCTTC.

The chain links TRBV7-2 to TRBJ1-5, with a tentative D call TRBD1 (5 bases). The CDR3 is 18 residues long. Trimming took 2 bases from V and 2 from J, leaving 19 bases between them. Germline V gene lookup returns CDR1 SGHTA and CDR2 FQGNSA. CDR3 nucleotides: TGTGCCAGCAGCTTAAACCCCCCGGGGCTTGAGCGCAATCAGCCCCAGCATTTT. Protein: CASSLNPPGLERNQPQHF.

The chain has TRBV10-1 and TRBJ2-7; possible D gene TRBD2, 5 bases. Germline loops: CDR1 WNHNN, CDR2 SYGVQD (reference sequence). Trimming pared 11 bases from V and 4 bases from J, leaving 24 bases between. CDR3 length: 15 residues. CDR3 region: CAGRGPAPRRYEQYF. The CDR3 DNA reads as TGCGCCGGACGGGGTCCCGCACCACGGCGGTACGAGCAGTACTTC.

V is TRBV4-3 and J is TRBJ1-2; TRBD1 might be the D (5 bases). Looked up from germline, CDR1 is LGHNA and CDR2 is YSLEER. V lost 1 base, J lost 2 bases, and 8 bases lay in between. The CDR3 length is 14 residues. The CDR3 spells CASSQGGPNYGYTF. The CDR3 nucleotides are TGCGCCAGCAGCCAAGGGGGACCAAACTATGGCTACACCTTC.

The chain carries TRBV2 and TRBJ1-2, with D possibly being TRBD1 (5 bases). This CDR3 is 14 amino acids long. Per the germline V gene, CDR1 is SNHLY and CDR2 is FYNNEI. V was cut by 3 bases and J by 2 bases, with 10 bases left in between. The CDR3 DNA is TGTGCCAGCAGTGAGAGGGACGGGAACTATGGCTACACCTTC. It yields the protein CASSERDGNYGYTF.

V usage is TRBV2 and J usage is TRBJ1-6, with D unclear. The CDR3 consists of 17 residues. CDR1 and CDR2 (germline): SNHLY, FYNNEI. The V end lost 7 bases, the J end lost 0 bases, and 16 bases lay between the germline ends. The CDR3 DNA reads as TGTGCCAGCACCGCGAGGGCAGGAAACTCCTATAATTCACCCCTCCACTTT. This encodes CASTARAGNSYNSPLHF. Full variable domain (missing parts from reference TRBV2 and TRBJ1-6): EPEVTQTPSHQVTQMGQEVILRCVPISNHLYFYWYRQILGQKVEFLVSFYNNEISEKSEIFDDQFSVERPDGSNFTLKIRSTKLEDSAMYFCASTARAGNSYNSPLHFGNGTRLTVT.

CDR3 coding DNA: TGTGCCAGCAGCGTCGGACAGGGCTATGGCTACACCTTC. Translation gives CASSVGQGYGYTF. V and J are TRBV9 and TRBJ1-2; 8 bases are a match to TRBD1. The CDR3 has 13 amino acids. Germline CDR1 is SGDLS and CDR2 is YYNGEE. J gave up 4 bases and V 2 bases, and 1 base lay outside the gene matches.

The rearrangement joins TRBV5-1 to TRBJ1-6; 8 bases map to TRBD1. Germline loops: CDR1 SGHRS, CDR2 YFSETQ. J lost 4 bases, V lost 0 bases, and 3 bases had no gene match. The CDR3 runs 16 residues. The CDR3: CASSLVDRGYNSPLHF. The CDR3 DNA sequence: TGCGCCAGCAGCTTGGTCGACAGGGGTTATAATTCACCCCTCCACTTT.

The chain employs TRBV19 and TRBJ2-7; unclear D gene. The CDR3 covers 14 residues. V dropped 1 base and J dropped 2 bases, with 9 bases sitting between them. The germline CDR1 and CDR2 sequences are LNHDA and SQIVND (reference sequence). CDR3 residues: CASSIGRQAYEQYF. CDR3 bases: TGTGCCAGTAGTATAGGTAGGCAAGCCTACGAGCAGTACTTC.

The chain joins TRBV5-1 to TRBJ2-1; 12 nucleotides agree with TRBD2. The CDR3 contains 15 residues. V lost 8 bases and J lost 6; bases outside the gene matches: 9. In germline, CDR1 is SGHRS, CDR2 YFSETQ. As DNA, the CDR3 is TGCGCCAGTGAGCCGGGACTAGCGGGTGCCAATGAGCAGTTCTTC. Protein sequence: CASEPGLAGANEQFF.

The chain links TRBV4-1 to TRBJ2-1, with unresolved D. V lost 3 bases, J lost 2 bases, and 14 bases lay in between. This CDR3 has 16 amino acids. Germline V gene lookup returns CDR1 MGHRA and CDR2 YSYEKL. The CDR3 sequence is CASSHNAAAPYNEQFF. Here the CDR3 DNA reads TGCGCCAGCAGCCACAACGCGGCGGCCCCCTACAATGAGCAGTTCTTC.

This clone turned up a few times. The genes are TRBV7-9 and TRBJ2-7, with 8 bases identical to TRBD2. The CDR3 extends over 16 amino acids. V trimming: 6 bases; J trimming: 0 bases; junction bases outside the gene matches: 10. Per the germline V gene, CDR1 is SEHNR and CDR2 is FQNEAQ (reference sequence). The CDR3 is CASSPAAGGPSYEQYF. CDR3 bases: TGTGCCAGCAGTCCAGCCGCGGGAGGTCCCTCCTACGAGCAGTACTTC.

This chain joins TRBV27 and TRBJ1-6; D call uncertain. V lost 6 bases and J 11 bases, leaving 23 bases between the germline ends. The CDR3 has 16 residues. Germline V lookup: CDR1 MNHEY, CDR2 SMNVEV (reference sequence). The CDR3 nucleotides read TGTGCCAGCAGGTCGGATCAGGACCCATTTACCACACCCCTCCACTTT. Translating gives CASRSDQDPFTTPLHF.

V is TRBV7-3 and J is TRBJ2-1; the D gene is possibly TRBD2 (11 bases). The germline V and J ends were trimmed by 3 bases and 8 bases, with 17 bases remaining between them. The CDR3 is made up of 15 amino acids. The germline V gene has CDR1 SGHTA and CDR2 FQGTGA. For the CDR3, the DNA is TGTGCCAGCAGCTTGACTAGCGGGACAGGGGATGAGCAGTTCTTC. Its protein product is CASSLTSGTGDEQFF.

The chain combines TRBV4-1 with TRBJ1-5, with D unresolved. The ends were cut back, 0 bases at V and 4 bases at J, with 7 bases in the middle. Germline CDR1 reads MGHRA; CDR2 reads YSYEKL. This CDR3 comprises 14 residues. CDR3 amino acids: CASSQDLPNQPQHF. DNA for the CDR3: TGCGCCAGCAGCCAAGATTTACCTAATCAGCCCCAGCATTTT.

CDR3 loop: CASSSASDPYNEQFF. For the CDR3, the DNA is TGCGCCAGCAGCTCAGCTAGCGATCCCTACAATGAGCAGTTCTTC. This chain connects TRBV5-1 to TRBJ2-1, with a possible D match to TRBD2 (6 bases). Germline V CDR1 and CDR2: SGHRS, YFSETQ. Trimming took off 3 bases at V and 2 bases at J, with 12 bases between the two ends. The CDR3 extends over 15 amino acids.

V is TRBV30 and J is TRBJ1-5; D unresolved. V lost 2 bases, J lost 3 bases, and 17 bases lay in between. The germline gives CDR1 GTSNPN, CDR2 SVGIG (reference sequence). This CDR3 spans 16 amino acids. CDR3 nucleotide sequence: TGTGCCTGGAGTAAAAAAGCCCAGATGTCCAATCAGCCCCAGCATTTT. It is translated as CAWSKKAQMSNQPQHF.